This T cell receptor (beta chain) was observed in a study of blood T cell repertoires in COVID-19. Germline CDR1 reads SGDLS; CDR2 reads YYNGEE. The trim removed 4 bases at V and 4 bases at J, leaving 6 bases unmatched. The CDR3 is 14 amino acids. This clone was picked up a small number of times. Cohort placement rested on clinical history that participants reported themselves. The protocol was immunoSEQ multiplex PCR, while the TCRdb copy is restricted to in-frame clones and leaves out a portion. The data hold some 300,000 clones, with roughly nine tenths observed a single time. Specimen: PBMCs or T cells enriched from blood (not recorded which). The receptor comes from a woman in her fifties or sixties who had been exposed to COVID-19. The chain couples TRBV9 to TRBJ1-2, with TRBD1 matching 8 bases. DNA for the CDR3: TGTGCCAGCAGCTCCTCCGGGACAGGCTATGGCTACACCTTC. Protein: CASSSSGTGYGYTF.